The clone carrying this TCR beta chain has only one observation. TCRdb itself ran the 5' RACE reads through MiXCR, one entry per CDR3 protein. The sample has approximately 20,000 distinct CDR3 sequences; 55% to 75% are singletons. This record belongs to a study of identical twins. With V trimmed by 6 bases and J by 2 bases, 13 bases remained unmatched. Germline V lookup: CDR1 MNHEY, CDR2 SVGEGT. CDR3 length: 16 amino acids. The clonotype was recovered from a woman aged 18 to 35 in good health. This table probably holds off-target reads from a library built for another chain. The chain couples TRBV6-2 or TRBV6-3 to TRBJ2-7, with 7 bases lining up with TRBD1. The specimen was memory (CD45RO+) T cells sorted from blood. CDR3 sequence (DNA): TGTGCCAGCAGCTCGCGTACAATGGGGACAGCCTACGAGCAGTACTTC. Protein sequence: CASSSRTMGTAYEQYF.